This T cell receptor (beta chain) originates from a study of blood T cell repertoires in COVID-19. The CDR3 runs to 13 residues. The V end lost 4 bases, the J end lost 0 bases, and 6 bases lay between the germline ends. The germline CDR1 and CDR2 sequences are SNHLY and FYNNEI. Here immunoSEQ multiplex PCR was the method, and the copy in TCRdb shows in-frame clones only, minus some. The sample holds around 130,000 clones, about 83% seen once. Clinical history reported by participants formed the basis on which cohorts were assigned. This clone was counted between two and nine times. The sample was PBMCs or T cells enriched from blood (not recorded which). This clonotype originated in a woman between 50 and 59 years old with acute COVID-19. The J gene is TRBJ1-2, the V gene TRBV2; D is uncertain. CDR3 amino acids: CASSVAANYGYTF. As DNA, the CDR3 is TGTGCCAGCAGTGTGGCAGCTAACTATGGCTACACCTTC.